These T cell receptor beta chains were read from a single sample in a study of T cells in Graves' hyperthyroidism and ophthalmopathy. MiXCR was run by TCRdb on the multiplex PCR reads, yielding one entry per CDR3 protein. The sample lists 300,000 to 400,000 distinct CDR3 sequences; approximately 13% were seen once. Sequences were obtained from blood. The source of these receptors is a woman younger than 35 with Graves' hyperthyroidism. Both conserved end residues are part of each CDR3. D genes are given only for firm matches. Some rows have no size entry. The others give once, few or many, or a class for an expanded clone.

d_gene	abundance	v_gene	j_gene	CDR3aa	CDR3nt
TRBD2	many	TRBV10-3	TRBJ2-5	CATGLAEETQYF	TGTGCCACCGGACTAGCGGAAGAGACCCAGTACTTC
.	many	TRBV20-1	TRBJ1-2	CSAPWRHGYTF	TGCAGTGCTCCCTGGCGTCATGGCTACACCTTC
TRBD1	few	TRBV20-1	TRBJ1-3	CSARGDSSGNTIYF	TGCAGTGCTAGAGGGGACAGCTCTGGAAACACCATATATTTT
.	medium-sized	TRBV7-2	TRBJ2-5	CASSYQERETQYF	TGTGCCAGCAGCTATCAGGAACGCGAGACCCAGTACTTC
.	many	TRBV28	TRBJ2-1	CASSRASYNEQFF	TGTGCCAGCAGTCGTGCCTCCTACAATGAGCAGTTCTTC
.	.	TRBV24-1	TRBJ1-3	CATSEGNTIYF	TGTGCCACCAGTGAAGGAAACACCATATATTTT
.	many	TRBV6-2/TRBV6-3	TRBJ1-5	CASSRGSEVQPQHF	TGTGCCAGCAGTCGCGGATCGGAGGTTCAGCCCCAGCATTTT
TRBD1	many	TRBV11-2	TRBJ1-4	CASSPGTGKEKLFF	TGTGCCAGCAGCCCCGGGACAGGGAAAGAAAAACTGTTTTTT
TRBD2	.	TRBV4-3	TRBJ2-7	CASSQEVSKREGNEQYF	TGCGCCAGCAGCCAAGAAGTCTCCAAGCGGGAGGGAAACGAGCAGTACTTC
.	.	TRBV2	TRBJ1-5	CASSEGNQPRHF	TGTGCCAGCAGTGAGGGCAATCAGCCCCGGCATTTT
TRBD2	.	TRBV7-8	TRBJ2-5	CASSLGGLAGGLTQYF	TGTGCCAGCAGCTTAGGAGGGCTAGCGGGAGGTTTAACCCAGTACTTC
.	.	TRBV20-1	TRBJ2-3	CSARTLYAGYF	TGCAGTGCTAGGACACTCTACGCGGGGTATTTT
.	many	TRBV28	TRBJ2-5	CASTLGVFQETQYF	TGTGCCAGCACTTTGGGTGTATTCCAAGAGACCCAGTACTTC
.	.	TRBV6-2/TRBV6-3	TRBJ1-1	CASSLGMTDYNTEAFF	TGTGCCAGCAGTTTGGGTATGACAGACTATAACACTGAAGCTTTCTTT
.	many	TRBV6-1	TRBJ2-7	CASKRAGDLTYEQYF	TGTGCCAGCAAACGCGCCGGCGACCTAACCTACGAGCAGTACTTC
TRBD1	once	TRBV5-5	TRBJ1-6	CASSLDRDRVLSPQSSPLHF	TGTGCCAGCAGCTTAGACCGGGACAGGGTTCTAAGCCCCCAGAGTTCACCCCTCCACTTT
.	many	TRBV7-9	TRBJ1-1	CASSPRTTVTNTEAFF	TGTGCCAGCAGCCCTCGGACGACGGTCACGAACACTGAAGCTTTCTTT
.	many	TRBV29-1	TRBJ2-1	CSVSPNVGNNEQFF	TGCAGCGTTAGCCCGAATGTGGGGAACAATGAGCAGTTCTTC
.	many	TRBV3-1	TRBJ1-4	CASSQEKEGFNEKLFF	TGTGCCAGCAGCCAAGAAAAAGAAGGTTTTAATGAAAAACTGTTTTTT
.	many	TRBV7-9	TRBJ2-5	CASSLDWDPETQYF	TGTGCCAGCAGCTTAGATTGGGATCCAGAGACCCAGTACTTC
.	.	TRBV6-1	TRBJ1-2	CASSARAGAEGGGYTF	TGTGCCAGCAGTGCAAGAGCAGGGGCCGAGGGAGGTGGCTACACCTTC
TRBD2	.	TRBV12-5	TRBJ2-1	CASGGTSGRPYEQFF	TGTGCTAGTGGTGGGACTAGCGGGAGGCCGTATGAGCAGTTCTTC
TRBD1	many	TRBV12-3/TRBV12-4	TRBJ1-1	CASSPDRAGAFF	TGTGCCAGCAGCCCGGACAGGGCGGGAGCTTTCTTT
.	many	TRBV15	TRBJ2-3	CATSREAYTDTQYF	TGTGCCACCAGCAGAGAGGCGTACACAGATACGCAGTATTTT
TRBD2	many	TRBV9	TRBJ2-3	CASSASSGISDTQYF	TGTGCCAGCAGCGCCTCTAGCGGGATATCAGATACGCAGTATTTT
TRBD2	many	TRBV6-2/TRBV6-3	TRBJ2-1	CASGLAGVAVDEQFF	TGTGCCAGCGGACTAGCGGGAGTCGCTGTCGATGAGCAGTTCTTC
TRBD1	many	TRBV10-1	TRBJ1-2	CASSPDRGRGGYTF	TGCGCCAGCAGTCCCGACAGGGGGAGAGGTGGCTACACCTTC
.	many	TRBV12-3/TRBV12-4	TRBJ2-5	CASSPTRQDQETQYF	TGTGCCAGCAGCCCAACTAGACAGGACCAAGAGACCCAGTACTTC
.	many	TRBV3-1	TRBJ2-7	CAVRGESSYEQYF	TGTGCCGTTAGAGGGGAATCCTCTTACGAGCAGTACTTC
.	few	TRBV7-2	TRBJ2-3	CASSLGRDDTQYF	TGTGCCAGCAGCTTAGGCCGGGATGATACGCAGTATTTT
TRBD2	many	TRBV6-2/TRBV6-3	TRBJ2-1	CASTDRTSGNQDEQFF	TGTGCCAGCACCGACCGGACTAGCGGGAATCAGGATGAGCAGTTCTTC
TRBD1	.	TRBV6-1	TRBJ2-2	CASSSRTGGANTGELFF	TGTGCCAGCAGTTCCCGGACAGGGGGCGCAAACACCGGGGAGCTGTTTTTT
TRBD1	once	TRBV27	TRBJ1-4	CASSNTGANEKLFF	TGTGCCAGCAGCAATACAGGGGCTAATGAAAAACTGTTTTTT
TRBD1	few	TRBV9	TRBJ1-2	CASSVAPGTGGSGGYTF	TGTGCCAGCAGCGTAGCTCCGGGGACAGGGGGTTCAGGTGGCTACACCTTC
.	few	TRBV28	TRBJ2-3	CASKISRDTQYF	TGTGCCAGCAAGATCTCAAGAGATACGCAGTATTTT
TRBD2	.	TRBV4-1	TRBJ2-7	CASSLIRSQGLKSYEQYF	TGCGCCAGCAGCCTAATAAGGAGCCAGGGACTAAAATCCTACGAGCAGTACTTC
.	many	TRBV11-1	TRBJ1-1	CASSSFSTGNTEAFF	TGTGCCAGCAGCTCCTTCTCTACAGGGAACACTGAAGCTTTCTTT
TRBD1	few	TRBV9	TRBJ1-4	CASARGGVAMGEKLFF	TGTGCCAGCGCCAGGGGGGGCGTCGCCATGGGTGAAAAACTGTTTTTT
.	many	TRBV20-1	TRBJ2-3	CSAPYPGRGTDTQYF	TGCAGTGCTCCATATCCGGGACGGGGCACAGATACGCAGTATTTT
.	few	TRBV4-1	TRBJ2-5	CASSQVLVRPGYQETQYF	TGCGCCAGCAGCCAAGTACTGGTCCGTCCGGGGTACCAAGAGACCCAGTACTTC
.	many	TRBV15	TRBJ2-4	CATSRVRDQNIQYF	TGTGCCACCAGCAGAGTCCGCGACCAAAACATTCAGTACTTC
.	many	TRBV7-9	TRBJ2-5	CASSPQTYQETQYF	TGTGCCAGCAGCCCTCAGACGTACCAAGAGACCCAGTACTTC
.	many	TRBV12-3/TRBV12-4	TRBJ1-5	CASSFSLFDRQSNQPQHF	TGTGCCAGCAGTTTCTCACTCTTTGACCGGCAAAGCAATCAGCCCCAGCATTTT
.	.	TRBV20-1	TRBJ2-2	CSATEAAGGLTGELFF	TGCAGTGCTACCGAAGCCGCAGGGGGACTCACCGGGGAGCTGTTTTTT
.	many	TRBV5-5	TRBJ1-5	CASSRGGNNQPQHF	TGTGCCAGCAGCCGAGGGGGGAACAATCAGCCCCAGCATTTT
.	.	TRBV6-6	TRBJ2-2	CASSYSRVTGELFF	TGTGCCAGCAGTTACTCGCGGGTTACCGGGGAGCTGTTTTTT
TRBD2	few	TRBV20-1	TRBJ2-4	CSARDLAGGPDIQYF	TGCAGTGCTAGAGATCTAGCGGGAGGGCCAGACATTCAGTACTTC
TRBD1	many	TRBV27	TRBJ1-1	CASRPTGTGFTEAFF	TGTGCCAGCAGGCCTACCGGGACAGGGTTCACTGAAGCTTTCTTT
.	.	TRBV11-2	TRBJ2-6	CASSLEGTATYSGANVLTF	TGTGCCAGCAGCTTGGAGGGAACCGCAACTTACTCTGGGGCCAACGTCCTGACTTTC
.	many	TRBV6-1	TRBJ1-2	CASSSRVFHYYGYTF	TGTGCCAGCAGTAGTAGAGTCTTCCACTACTATGGCTACACCTTC
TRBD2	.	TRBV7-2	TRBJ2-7	CASSLGGTRGYEQYF	TGTGCCAGCAGCTTAGGTGGGACTAGAGGGTACGAGCAGTACTTC
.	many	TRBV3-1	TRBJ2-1	CASSQFSTGTSNEQFF	TGTGCCAGCAGCCAATTCTCTACGGGAACTAGCAATGAGCAGTTCTTC
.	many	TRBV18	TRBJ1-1	CASSPPSGDEAFF	TGTGCCAGCTCACCACCGAGCGGCGATGAAGCTTTCTTT
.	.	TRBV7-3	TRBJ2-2	CASSLGDIGNTGELFF	TGTGCCAGCAGCTTAGGGGACATTGGGAACACCGGGGAGCTGTTTTTT
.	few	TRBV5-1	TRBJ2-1	CASNFLRDEQFF	TGCGCCAGCAACTTCCTCAGGGATGAGCAGTTCTTC
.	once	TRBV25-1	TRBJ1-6	CASSRTNSPIHF	TGTGCCAGCTCAAGGACCAATTCACCCATCCACTTT